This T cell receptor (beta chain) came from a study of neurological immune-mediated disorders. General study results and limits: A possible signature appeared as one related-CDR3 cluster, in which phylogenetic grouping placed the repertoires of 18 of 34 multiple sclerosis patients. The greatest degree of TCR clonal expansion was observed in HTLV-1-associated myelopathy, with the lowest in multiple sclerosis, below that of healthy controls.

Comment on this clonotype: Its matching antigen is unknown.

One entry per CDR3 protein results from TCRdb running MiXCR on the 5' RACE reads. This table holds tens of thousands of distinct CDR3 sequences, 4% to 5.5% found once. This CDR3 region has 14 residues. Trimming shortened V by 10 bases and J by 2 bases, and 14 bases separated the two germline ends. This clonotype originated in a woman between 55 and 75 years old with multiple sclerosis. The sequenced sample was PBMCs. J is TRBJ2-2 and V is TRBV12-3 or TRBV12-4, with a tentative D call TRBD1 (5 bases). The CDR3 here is CATSKGVNTGELFF. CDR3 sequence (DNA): TGTGCCACCTCAAAAGGGGTTAACACCGGGGAGCTGTTTTTT.